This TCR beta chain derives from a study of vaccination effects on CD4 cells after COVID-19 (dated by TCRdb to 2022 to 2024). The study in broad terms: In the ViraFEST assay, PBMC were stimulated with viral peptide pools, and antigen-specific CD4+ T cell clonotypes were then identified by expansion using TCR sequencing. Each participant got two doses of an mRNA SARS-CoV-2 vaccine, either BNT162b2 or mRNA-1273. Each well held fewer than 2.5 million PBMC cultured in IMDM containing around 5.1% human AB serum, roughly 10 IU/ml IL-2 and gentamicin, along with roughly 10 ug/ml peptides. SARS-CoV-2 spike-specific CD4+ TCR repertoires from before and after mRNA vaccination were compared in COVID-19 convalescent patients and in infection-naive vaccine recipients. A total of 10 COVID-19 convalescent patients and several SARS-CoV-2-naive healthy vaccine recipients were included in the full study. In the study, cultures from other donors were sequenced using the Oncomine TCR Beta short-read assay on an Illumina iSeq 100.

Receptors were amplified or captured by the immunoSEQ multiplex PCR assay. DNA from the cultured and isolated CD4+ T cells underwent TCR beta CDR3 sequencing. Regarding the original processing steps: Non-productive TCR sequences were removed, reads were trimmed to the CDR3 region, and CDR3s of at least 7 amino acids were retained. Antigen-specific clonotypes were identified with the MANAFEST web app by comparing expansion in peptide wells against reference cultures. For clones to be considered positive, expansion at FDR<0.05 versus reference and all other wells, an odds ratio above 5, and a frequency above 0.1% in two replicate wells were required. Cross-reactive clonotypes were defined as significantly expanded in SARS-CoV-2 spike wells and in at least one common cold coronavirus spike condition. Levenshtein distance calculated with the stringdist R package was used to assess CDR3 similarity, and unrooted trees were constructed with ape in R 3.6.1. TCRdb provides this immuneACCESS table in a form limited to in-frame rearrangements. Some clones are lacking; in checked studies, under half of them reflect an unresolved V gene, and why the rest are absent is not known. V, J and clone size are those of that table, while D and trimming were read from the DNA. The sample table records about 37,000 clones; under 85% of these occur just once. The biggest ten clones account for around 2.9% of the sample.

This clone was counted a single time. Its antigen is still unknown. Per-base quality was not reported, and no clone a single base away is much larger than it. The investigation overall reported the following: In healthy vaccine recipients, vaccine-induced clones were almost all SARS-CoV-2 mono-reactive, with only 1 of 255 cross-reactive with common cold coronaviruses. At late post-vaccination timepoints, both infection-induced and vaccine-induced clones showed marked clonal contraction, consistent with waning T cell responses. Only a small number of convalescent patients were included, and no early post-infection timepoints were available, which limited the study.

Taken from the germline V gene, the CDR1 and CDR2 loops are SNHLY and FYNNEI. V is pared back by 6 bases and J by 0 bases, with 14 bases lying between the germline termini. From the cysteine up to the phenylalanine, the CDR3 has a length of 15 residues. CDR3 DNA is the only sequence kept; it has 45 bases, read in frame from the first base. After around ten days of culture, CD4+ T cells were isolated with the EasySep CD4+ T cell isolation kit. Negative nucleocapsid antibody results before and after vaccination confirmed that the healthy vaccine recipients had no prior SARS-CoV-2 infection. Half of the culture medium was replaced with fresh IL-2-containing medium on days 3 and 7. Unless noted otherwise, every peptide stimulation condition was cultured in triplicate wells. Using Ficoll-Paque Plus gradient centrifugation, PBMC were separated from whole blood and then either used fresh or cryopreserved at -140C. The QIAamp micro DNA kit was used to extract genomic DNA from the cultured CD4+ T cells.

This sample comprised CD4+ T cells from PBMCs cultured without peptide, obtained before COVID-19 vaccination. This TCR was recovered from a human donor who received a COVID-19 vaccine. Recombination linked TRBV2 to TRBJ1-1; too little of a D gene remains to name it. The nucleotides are TGTGCCAGCAGCCCACGGACGACGGTGAACACTGAAGCTTTCTTT. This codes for CASSPRTTVNTEAFF.